The 20 T cell receptor beta chains reported below all come from one sample, sequenced in a study of blood T cell repertoires in COVID-19. Some clones are missing from TCRdb's copy, which holds only in-frame ones; the method was immunoSEQ multiplex PCR. Of roughly 200,000 clones in the sample, 86% are singletons; the top ten hold about 6%. The sequencing sample was made of PBMCs or T cells enriched from blood (not recorded which). Source of these receptors: a man between 35 and 55 years old with acute COVID-19.

The chain employs TRBV2 and TRBJ1-4, with 7 nucleotides matching TRBD1. CDR3 length: 14 residues. Losses at the gene ends were 7 bases for V and 1 base for J; bases not matched to a gene: 3. CDR1 and CDR2 (germline): SNHLY, FYNNEI. Here the CDR3 reads CASNNRGTNEKLFF. The CDR3 DNA reads TGTGCCAGCAATAACAGGGGAACTAATGAAAAACTGTTTTTT.

The rearrangement uses TRBV3-1 (or the pseudogene TRBV3-2) and TRBJ2-7; D is unresolved. Trimming left V 1 base short and J 7 bases short, with 8 bases between. The CDR3 has 12 amino acids. The germline CDR1 and CDR2 sequences are LGHDT and YNNKEL (reference sequence). CDR3 residues: CASSQVSREQYF. The CDR3 DNA sequence: TGTGCCAGCAGCCAAGTTTCTAGAGAGCAGTACTTC.

The chain has TRBV6-1 and TRBJ2-2; D may be TRBD2 (6 bases). Between the trimmed V and J ends, which lost 4 bases and 0 bases, there was a span of 12 bases. Germline assignment: CDR1 MNHNS and CDR2 SASEGT. CDR3 length: 16 amino acids. In DNA, the CDR3 is TGTGCCAGCAGTGGAAAGGCGGGACCGAACACCGGGGAGCTGTTTTTT. It translates to CASSGKAGPNTGELFF.

CDR3 DNA sequence: TGTGCCAGCAGCTTAGCGGCGGGTAAGGGTGATACGCAGTATTTT. Translating gives CASSLAAGKGDTQYF. The rearrangement uses TRBV7-2 and TRBJ2-3; tentative D call: TRBD2 (5 bases). The CDR3 is made up of 15 amino acids. Germline CDR1 reads SGHTA; CDR2 reads FQGNSA. V dropped 0 bases and J dropped 6 bases, with 13 bases sitting between them.

This clone occurred a few times. The V call is TRBV3-1 (or the pseudogene TRBV3-2), the J call TRBJ1-6, with TRBD1 as a possible D gene (6 bases). The V end lost 1 base, the J end lost 12 bases, and 7 bases lay between the germline ends. Germline CDR1 is LGHDT and CDR2 is YNNKEL (reference sequence). This CDR3 contains 12 residues. The CDR3 nucleotides are TGTGCCAGCAGCCAAGGGGGGCGACCCCTCCACTTT. Protein: CASSQGGRPLHF.

The DNA for the CDR3 is TGTGCCAGCAGCTTGCGGTGGGATACGCAGTATTTT. Residues: CASSLRWDTQYF. The chain links TRBV5-6 to TRBJ2-3, with D uncertain. V lost 1 base, J lost 6 bases, and 6 bases lay in between. CDR1 is SGHDT, CDR2 YYEEEE, per germline. The CDR3 extends over 12 amino acids. Supplemented by reference TRBV5-6 and TRBJ2-3, the full variable domain reads DAGVTQSPTHLIKTRGQQVTLRCSPKSGHDTVSWYQQALGQGPQFIFQYYEEEERQRGNFPDRFSGHQFPNYSSELNVNALLLGDSALYLCASSLRWDTQYFGPGTRLTVL.

The chain links TRBV27 to TRBJ2-7; no reliable D call. The CDR3 is made up of 16 amino acids. Deletions cut 5 bases from V and 6 bases from J, with 23 bases between. Germline lookup yields CDR1 MNHEY and CDR2 SMNVEV (reference sequence). The CDR3 region is CASSPTPVSGSREQYF. Written as DNA, the CDR3 is TGTGCCAGCAGTCCGACCCCCGTCTCCGGGTCCCGCGAGCAGTACTTC.

V usage is TRBV2 and J usage is TRBJ2-1; 8 bases are a match to TRBD1. V lost 9 bases to trimming and J lost 8 bases; unmatched junction nucleotides: 18. The CDR3 is made up of 16 amino acids. Per the germline V gene, CDR1 is SNHLY and CDR2 is FYNNEI. The CDR3: CASLDDYGTGSDEQFF. The CDR3 DNA follows: TGTGCCAGTCTAGACGATTACGGGACAGGTAGCGATGAGCAGTTCTTC.

This rearrangement joins TRBV9 to TRBJ2-1, with 8 bases lining up with TRBD2. Losses at the gene ends were 4 bases for V and 0 bases for J; bases not matched to a gene: 9. Germline V lookup: CDR1 SGDLS, CDR2 YYNGEE. The CDR3 runs 17 residues. CDR3: CASSYSLAGSSYNEQFF. The CDR3 DNA follows: TGTGCCAGCAGCTATAGCCTAGCGGGTAGCTCCTACAATGAGCAGTTCTTC.

The V and J genes are TRBV7-9 and TRBJ2-7; 8 bases line up with TRBD2. V dropped 5 bases and J dropped 6; count of bases not matched to a gene: 3. The CDR3 has 12 amino acids. CDR1 is SEHNR and CDR2 is FQNEAQ in the germline V gene (reference sequence). CDR3 sequence reads: CASSPSGSEQYF. The CDR3 DNA sequence: TGTGCCAGCAGCCCGAGCGGGAGCGAGCAGTACTTC.

The J gene is TRBJ2-2, the V gene TRBV11-2; 7 bases agree with TRBD2. Germline V gene sequence: CDR1 SGHAT, CDR2 FQNNGV. V was clipped by 5 bases and J by 6 bases; unmatched bases: 15. This CDR3 contains 17 residues. The CDR3 nucleotides read TGTGCCAGCAGCCCGCCCACCCTAGCGGTACGGCCCGGGGAGCTGTTTTTT. Residues: CASSPPTLAVRPGELFF.

The chain joins TRBV19 to TRBJ1-1; possible D gene TRBD1, 5 bases. The V end lost 2 bases, the J end lost 3 bases, and 7 bases lay between the germline ends. Germline loops: CDR1 LNHDA, CDR2 SQIVND (reference sequence). The CDR3 runs 13 residues. CDR3 region: CASSIWGDTEAFF. The CDR3 region has the DNA TGTGCCAGTAGTATATGGGGGGACACTGAAGCTTTCTTT.

The chain joins TRBV9 to TRBJ1-6, with 7 bases that match TRBD1. This CDR3 is built from 15 residues. After removal of 3 bases from V and 9 bases from J, the junction contained 9 bases not matched to a gene. CDR1 is SGDLS and CDR2 is YYNGEE in the germline V gene. CDR3 loop: CASSATGIRPSPLHF. CDR3 DNA sequence: TGTGCCAGCAGCGCGACAGGGATTAGGCCTTCACCCCTCCACTTT.

CDR3 nucleotides: TGTGCCAGCAGCGGGACAGCCGCCTCTGGAAACACCATATATTTT. Its protein product is CASSGTAASGNTIYF. The genes are TRBV5-4 and TRBJ1-3, with TRBD1 matching 7 bases. Germline V CDR1 and CDR2: SGHNT, YYREEE (reference sequence). This CDR3 contains 15 residues. Trimming cost V 4 bases and J 0 bases; bases outside gene matches: 4.

With respect to this clone: Within the sample, other DNA sequences also encode this same CDR3. J is TRBJ2-6 and V is TRBV3-1 (or the pseudogene TRBV3-2), with D uncertain. V lost 7 bases and J lost 0, with 4 bases in between. The length of the CDR3 is 13 residues. Germline loops: CDR1 LGHDT, CDR2 YNNKEL (reference sequence). For the CDR3, the DNA is TGTGCCAGCACATTCTCTGGGGCCAACGTCCTGACTTTC. This gives the protein CASTFSGANVLTF.

The chain combines TRBV9 with TRBJ2-3, with a weak D call TRBD1 (6 bases). CDR1 is SGDLS and CDR2 is YYNGEE in the germline V gene. Trimming stripped 3 bases from V and 4 bases from J, with 12 bases between. This CDR3 has 14 residues. CDR3 coding DNA: TGTGCCAGCAGCGATCCCAGGGGTGCAGATACGCAGTATTTT. Its translation: CASSDPRGADTQYF.

The chain recombines TRBV2 with TRBJ2-1; 9 nucleotides match TRBD2. Germline V gives CDR1 SNHLY, CDR2 FYNNEI. Unmatched junction bases numbered 7, after V lost 5 bases and J lost 8 bases. This CDR3 has 14 residues. The CDR3 is CASSRNSGSDEQFF. For the CDR3, the DNA is TGTGCCAGCAGTCGAAATAGCGGGAGTGATGAGCAGTTCTTC.

The V gene is TRBV7-3, the J gene TRBJ1-3, with TRBD1 as a possible D gene (6 bases). CDR1 is SGHTA, CDR2 FQGTGA, per germline. This CDR3 contains 16 residues. The germline V and J ends were trimmed by 2 bases and 2 bases, with 13 bases remaining between them. CDR3 sequence (DNA): TGTGCCAGCAGCTTATCGGGTGGGGGCCCTGGAAACACCATATATTTT. It codes for CASSLSGGGPGNTIYF.

The rearrangement joins TRBV27 to TRBJ2-5; 10 bases agree with TRBD2. The CDR3 sequence is 16 residues long. Germline trimming cut 6 bases from V and 3 bases from J; bases unmatched to any gene: 10. Germline CDR1 reads MNHEY; CDR2 reads SMNVEV (reference sequence). The CDR3 DNA reads as TGTGCCAGCAGGAGGGCTAGCGGGGGCAGGGAAGAGACCCAGTACTTC. Its protein is CASRRASGGREETQYF.

This sequence joins TRBV15 and TRBJ2-7, with a tentative D call TRBD2 (6 bases). Germline values: CDR1 LNHNV, CDR2 YYDKDF (reference sequence). V dropped 0 bases and J dropped 3 bases, with 12 bases sitting between them. The length of the CDR3 is 15 residues. The CDR3 sequence is CATSRDSGGYYEQYF. DNA of the CDR3: TGTGCCACCAGCAGAGATAGTGGGGGGTACTACGAGCAGTACTTC. The whole variable domain, filled in from reference TRBV15 and TRBJ2-7, reads DAMVIQNPRYQVTQFGKPVTLSCSQTLNHNVMYWYQQKSSQAPKLLFHYYDKDFNNEADTPDNFQSRRPNTSFCFLDIRSPGLGDTAMYLCATSRDSGGYYEQYFGPGTRLTVT.